These 21 T cell receptor beta chains were all obtained from the same sample, sequenced in a study of shared clonotypes between healthy human individuals. Some clones are missing from TCRdb's copy, which holds only in-frame ones; the method was immunoSEQ multiplex PCR. The profile shows about 2.4 million clones, 93% of them singletons. Sample: naive CD4+ T cells from PBMCs. Subset defined: CD45RA+ positively selected. The origin of the receptors is a man aged 18-30 years in good health. Some clones in this sample may be carry-over from other donors' samples.

The rearrangement uses TRBV19 and TRBJ2-7, with 7 nucleotides matching TRBD1. V shed 2 bases and J 3 bases; nucleotides not matched to a gene: 10. Germline values: CDR1 LNHDA, CDR2 SQIVND (reference sequence). CDR3 length: 16 amino acids. CDR3 residues: CASSIRAGRGFYEQYF. The CDR3 bases are TGTGCCAGTAGTATACGAGCCGGCAGGGGGTTCTACGAGCAGTACTTC.

This sequence joins TRBV28 and TRBJ1-2, with D perhaps matching TRBD1 (6 bases). Germline lookup yields CDR1 MDHEN and CDR2 SYDVKM. The CDR3 totals 15 residues. Trimming took 7 bases from V and 8 from J, leaving 23 bases between them. The CDR3 bases are TGTGCCAGCACCTCCTCGGGGGGGCTGAAGGGCGGCTACACCTTC. This sequence encodes CASTSSGGLKGGYTF.

The rearrangement uses TRBV19 and TRBJ1-1; D call uncertain. The CDR3 is 11 amino acids. Germline V lookup: CDR1 LNHDA, CDR2 SQIVND (reference sequence). Trimming removed 3 bases at V and 9 bases at J, with 8 bases between. The CDR3 DNA sequence: TGTGCCAGTAGTATCGGTCTTCAAGCTTTCTTT. Encoded protein: CASSIGLQAFF. Full variable domain (rest looked up from reference TRBV19 and TRBJ1-1): DGGITQSPKYLFRKEGQNVTLSCEQNLNHDAMYWYRQDPGQGLRLIYYSQIVNDFQKGDIAEGYSVSREKKESFPLTVTSAQKNPTAFYLCASSIGLQAFFGQGTRLTVV.

V usage is TRBV30 and J usage is TRBJ2-7; 7 bases match TRBD2. Germline V gives CDR1 GTSNPN, CDR2 SVGIG (reference sequence). The V segment lost 1 base and the J segment 6 bases; nucleotides outside the gene matches: 6. The CDR3 is 13 amino acids. The CDR3 DNA follows: TGTGCCTGGAGTGGAAAGGGAGGGCCCGAGCAGTACTTC. Protein product: CAWSGKGGPEQYF. The full variable domain, rest sourced from reference TRBV30 and TRBJ2-7, is SQTIHQWPATLVQPVGSPLSLECTVEGTSNPNLYWYRQAAGRGLQLLFYSVGIGQISSEVPQNLSASRPQDRQFILSSKKLLLSDSGFYLCAWSGKGGPEQYFGPGTRLTVT.

The CDR3 loop is CASHLGAFYGYTF. CDR3 in DNA: TGTGCCAGTCATCTGGGCGCCTTCTATGGCTACACCTTC. The chain combines TRBV6-5 with TRBJ1-2; D is unclear. CDR1 and CDR2 (germline): MNHEY, SVGAGI. The CDR3 extends over 13 amino acids. The V gene lost 9 bases and the J gene lost 4 bases, with 15 bases spanning the gap.

The chain is built from TRBV5-1 and TRBJ2-1, with 8 bases that match TRBD2. Unmatched junction bases numbered 12, after V lost 2 bases and J lost 2 bases. The CDR3 length is 18 residues. The germline CDR1 and CDR2 sequences are SGHRS and YFSETQ. CDR3 in amino acids: CASSFPRLSGETYNEQFF. For the CDR3, the DNA is TGCGCCAGCAGCTTTCCCCGCCTTAGCGGGGAAACCTACAATGAGCAGTTCTTC.

V usage is TRBV1 and J usage is TRBJ1-1; the table's D call, TRBD1, has no DNA check behind it. TRBV1 corresponds to a pseudogene. There are 15 residues in the CDR3. The CDR3 spells CTSSQDWASRGGAFF. CDR3 coding DNA: TGCACCAGCAGCCAAGATTGGGCATCTAGAGGGGGAGCTTTCTTT.

The CDR3 loop is CASSLSPSGRGNEQFF. The CDR3 region has the DNA TGTGCCAGCAGCCTGTCTCCTAGCGGGAGAGGCAATGAGCAGTTCTTC. The rearrangement uses TRBV9 and TRBJ2-1; 10 nucleotides agree with TRBD2. Germline V gene sequence: CDR1 SGDLS, CDR2 YYNGEE. The CDR3 runs to 16 residues. V gave up 4 bases and J gave up 6 bases; unmatched junction bases: 10.

The rearrangement links TRBV6-6 to TRBJ1-4, with 8 nucleotides matching TRBD1. The CDR3 covers 15 residues. Losses at the gene ends were 2 bases for V and 7 bases for J; bases not matched to a gene: 6. The V gene's germline CDR1 is MNHNY and CDR2 SVGAGI (reference sequence). For the CDR3, the DNA is TGTGCCAGCAGTTACCCCGGACAGGGCGGTGAAAAACTGTTTTTT. Protein sequence: CASSYPGQGGEKLFF.

J is TRBJ2-5 and V is TRBV19, with D perhaps TRBD1 (6 bases). The germline V and J ends were trimmed by 6 bases and 4 bases, with 15 bases remaining between them. Germline values: CDR1 LNHDA, CDR2 SQIVND (reference sequence). The CDR3 sequence is 14 residues long. In nucleotides, the CDR3 is TGTGCCAGTAGACCGGCAGGGGTGCGAGAGACCCAGTACTTC. As protein: CASRPAGVRETQYF.

The gene calls are TRBV25-1 and TRBJ1-6; D not certain. The length of the CDR3 is 15 residues. V lost 2 bases and J 8 bases, leaving 13 bases between the germline ends. The germline CDR1 and CDR2 sequences are MGHDK and SYGVNS. This CDR3 is CASSEIDKGDSPLHF. CDR3 in DNA: TGTGCCAGCAGTGAAATCGACAAGGGTGATTCACCCCTCCACTTT.

The V call is TRBV27, the J call TRBJ2-7; TRBD2 aligns across 12 bases. Germline V gives CDR1 MNHEY, CDR2 SMNVEV (reference sequence). The CDR3 runs to 17 residues. J lost 3 bases, V lost 5 bases, and 11 bases had no gene match. CDR3 residues: CASSRLVLAGGDYEQYF. The CDR3 coding sequence is TGTGCCAGCAGTCGCCTAGTACTAGCGGGAGGAGACTACGAGCAGTACTTC.

J is TRBJ1-1 and V is TRBV5-1; possibly TRBD1 for D (6 bases). Trimming shortened V by 6 bases and J by 1 base, and 16 bases separated the two germline ends. The CDR3 is made up of 15 amino acids. CDR1 SGHRS and CDR2 YFSETQ come from the germline V gene. CDR3 amino acids: CASIPFGGQNTEAFF. The CDR3 DNA sequence: TGCGCCAGCATACCCTTTGGGGGCCAGAACACTGAAGCTTTCTTT.

This sequence joins TRBV2 and TRBJ2-2, with TRBD1 identical over 7 bases. V was pared by 1 base and J by 7 bases, with 3 bases of the junction left unmatched. Germline V lookup: CDR1 SNHLY, CDR2 FYNNEI. The CDR3 runs 14 residues. CDR3: CASSEEGAIGELFF. The CDR3 nucleotides read TGTGCCAGCAGTGAAGAGGGGGCAATCGGGGAGCTGTTTTTT.

The V call is TRBV18, the J call TRBJ2-7; D possibly corresponds to TRBD2 (6 bases). The CDR3 is 13 amino acids. Trimming shortened V by 3 bases and J by 3 bases, and 9 bases separated the two germline ends. Germline V gene data show CDR1 as KGHSH and CDR2 as LQKENI. The CDR3 reads CASSPGGFYEQYF. CDR3 nucleotide sequence: TGTGCCAGCTCACCGGGGGGATTCTACGAGCAGTACTTC.

The rearrangement links TRBV7-9 to TRBJ1-1; 8 bases match TRBD1. From germline, CDR1 is SEHNR and CDR2 FQNEAQ (reference sequence). This CDR3 comprises 14 residues. V dropped 0 bases and J dropped 10; count of bases not matched to a gene: 7. The CDR3 region has the DNA TGTGCCAGCAGCTTAGCGAAAGGACAGGGAAGAGCTTTCTTT. It specifies CASSLAKGQGRAFF.

The chain joins TRBV5-8 to TRBJ2-3; no clear D gene. CDR3 length: 14 residues. Germline-derived CDR1 and CDR2 are SGHTS and YDEGEE. V was clipped by 0 bases and J by 0 bases, with 5 bases between them. The CDR3 DNA reads TGTGCCAGCAGCTTGGGCCCAAGCACAGATACGCAGTATTTT. Translation gives CASSLGPSTDTQYF.

V usage is TRBV18 and J usage is TRBJ1-2, with D tentatively TRBD1 (6 bases). This CDR3 has 14 residues. The germline gives CDR1 KGHSH, CDR2 LQKENI. Trimming stripped 0 bases from V and 6 bases from J, with 11 bases between. In DNA form, the CDR3 reads TGTGCCAGCTCACCACCTACGGGACACGATGGCTACACCTTC. This gives the protein CASSPPTGHDGYTF.

V usage is TRBV11-3 and J usage is TRBJ2-1, with TRBD2 matching over 7 bases. This CDR3 is built from 14 residues. V lost 6 bases, J lost 8 bases, and 10 bases stayed unmatched. CDR1 SGHNT and CDR2 YENEEA come from the germline V gene. This chain's CDR3 is CASSYSGYGYEQFF. CDR3 bases: TGTGCCAGCAGTTATAGCGGGTACGGATATGAGCAGTTCTTC.

The chain has TRBV7-2 and TRBJ2-1; 7 nucleotides align to TRBD2. Germline CDR1 SGHTA, CDR2 FQGNSA. Losses at the gene ends were 5 bases for V and 3 bases for J; bases not matched to a gene: 13. The CDR3 spans 17 residues. The CDR3 is CASSLLMGEGLYNEQFF. CDR3 coding DNA: TGTGCCAGCAGCCTCCTAATGGGGGAGGGCCTCTACAATGAGCAGTTCTTC.

The chain carries TRBV9 and TRBJ1-2; D is perhaps TRBD1 (5 bases). Germline CDR1 is SGDLS and CDR2 is YYNGEE. The V and J ends lost 3 bases and 0 bases respectively, with 9 bases between them. The CDR3 covers 14 residues. The CDR3 spells CASSGRGPNYGYTF. The CDR3 DNA is TGTGCCAGCAGCGGGAGGGGACCTAACTATGGCTACACCTTC. Complete variable domain (other parts from reference TRBV9 and TRBJ1-2): DSGVTQTPKHLITATGQRVTLRCSPRSGDLSVYWYQQSLDQGLQFLIQYYNGEERAKGNILERFSAQQFPDLHSELNLSSLELGDSALYFCASSGRGPNYGYTFGSGTRLTVV.